One and the same sample provided the 27 T cell receptor beta chains below, sequenced in a study of PD-1 blockade in classical Hodgkin lymphoma. The data were produced by immunoSEQ multiplex PCR, yet TCRdb's version contains in-frame clones alone and is incomplete. The sample yields 20,000 to 25,000 clones, 60% to 80% seen once. Time point meaning: cycle 4 day 1 (C4D1), after around six weeks of nivolumab. Each of the patients experienced relapse following autologous stem cell transplantation, and their brentuximab vedotin exposure differed. The sample here was peripheral blood mononuclear cells (PBMCs), taken before the fourth cycle of nivolumab. The receptors originated from a human donor with classical Hodgkin lymphoma.

The chain uses TRBV7-3 and TRBJ2-1; the match to TRBD2 covers 13 bases. Per germline, CDR1 SGHTA and CDR2 FQGTGA. The J segment lost 10 bases and the V segment lost 5 bases, leaving 8 bases of the junction unmatched. This CDR3 region has 15 residues. The CDR3 is CASSEGLAGPREQFF. The CDR3 nucleotides are TGTGCCAGCAGCGAGGGACTAGCGGGACCAAGGGAGCAGTTCTTC.

The chain employs TRBV7-9 and TRBJ1-6; a weak D match, TRBD1 (6 bases). V was cut by 5 bases and J by 8 bases, with 13 bases left in between. CDR3 size: 14 residues. CDR1 and CDR2 from the germline V gene are SEHNR and FQNEAQ (reference sequence). The CDR3 sequence: CASSQDSLYSPLHF. CDR3 coding DNA: TGTGCCAGCAGCCAGGACAGTCTCTATTCACCCCTCCACTTT.

The rearrangement joins TRBV28 to TRBJ2-4; D not resolved. CDR1 MDHEN and CDR2 SYDVKM come from the germline V gene. Trimming cost V 6 bases and J 10 bases, with 16 bases left between them. The CDR3 runs to 13 residues. The CDR3 DNA sequence: TGTGCCAGCAGACGCACCGCGGAAGGAATTCAGTACTTC. Its translation: CASRRTAEGIQYF. Using reference TRBV28 and TRBJ2-4 for the parts outside the CDR3, the full variable domain is DVKVTQSSRYLVKRTGEKVFLECVQDMDHENMFWYRQDPGLGLRLIYFSYDVKMKEKGDIPEGYSVSREKKERFSLILESASTNQTSMYLCASRRTAEGIQYFGAGTRLSVL.

V usage is TRBV19 and J usage is TRBJ2-7; D not certain. Germline loops: CDR1 LNHDA, CDR2 SQIVND (reference sequence). The CDR3 sequence is 14 residues long. Trimming took 1 base from V and 1 from J, leaving 8 bases between them. The CDR3: CASSIVGSSYEQYF. CDR3 nucleotides: TGTGCCAGTAGTATAGTCGGCTCATCCTACGAGCAGTACTTC.

This clone is labeled as medium-sized. This rearrangement joins TRBV18 to TRBJ1-5; D remains unclear. The V gene's germline CDR1 is KGHSH and CDR2 LQKENI. There are 14 residues in the CDR3. The germline V and J ends were trimmed by 4 bases and 2 bases, with 9 bases remaining between them. CDR3 coding DNA: TGTGCCAGCTCACTTTCAGGCGGCAATCAGCCCCAGCATTTT. This gives the protein CASSLSGGNQPQHF.

This clone was seen more than once but under ten times. This chain joins TRBV7-9 and TRBJ1-3, with D unresolved. Trimming cost V 6 bases and J 0 bases, with 9 bases left between them. This CDR3 is 14 amino acids long. Per the germline V gene, CDR1 is SEHNR and CDR2 is FQNEAQ (reference sequence). The CDR3 reads CASRPTRSGNTIYF. The CDR3 nucleotides read TGTGCCAGCAGACCTACACGCTCTGGAAACACCATATATTTT.

The rearrangement uses TRBV5-4 and TRBJ1-3; TRBD1 might be the D (6 bases). The germline gives CDR1 SGHNT, CDR2 YYREEE (reference sequence). There are 14 residues in the CDR3. The germline V and J ends were trimmed by 0 bases and 3 bases, with 7 bases remaining between them. The CDR3 protein is CASSLAGVGNTIYF. The DNA for the CDR3 is TGTGCCAGCAGCTTGGCAGGGGTTGGAAACACCATATATTTT.

The chain combines TRBV29-1 with TRBJ2-1; the D gene is possibly TRBD2 (6 bases). Trimming pared 2 bases from V and 4 bases from J, leaving 15 bases between. Germline CDR1 is SQVTM and CDR2 is ANQGSEA. The CDR3 length is 15 residues. The CDR3 DNA sequence: TGCAGCGTTGAATCTCCTTGGCGGGGTTACAATGAGCAGTTCTTC. Protein product: CSVESPWRGYNEQFF.

This chain uses TRBV6-5 with TRBJ1-1, with a tentative D call TRBD1 (5 bases). V lost 2 bases and J lost 5, with 18 bases in between. The CDR3 has 16 residues. The germline V gene has CDR1 MNHEY and CDR2 SVGAGI. The CDR3 region has the DNA TGTGCCAGCAGTTACCGGCGGGGGACTGAGTGGACTGAAGCTTTCTTT. Translating it yields CASSYRRGTEWTEAFF.

The chain combines TRBV27 with TRBJ1-1, with a possible D match to TRBD1 (5 bases). Germline V gives CDR1 MNHEY, CDR2 SMNVEV (reference sequence). Deletions cut 1 base from V and 8 bases from J, with 11 bases between. CDR3 size: 13 residues. Here the CDR3 reads CASSLYADSEAFF. The CDR3 DNA is TGTGCCAGCAGTTTATATGCCGACAGCGAAGCTTTCTTT.

As concerns this clone: Its ends do not fully match the called genes, so a read error is possible. The rearrangement links TRBV5-5 to TRBJ2-7, with 7 bases that match TRBD2. Germline CDR1 and CDR2: SGHKS and YYEKEE (reference sequence). This CDR3 is 16 amino acids long. The CDR3 bases are TGCGCCAGCAGCCAAGAGCCCGGATTCACTAGCGCCGAGCAGTACTTC. Its translation: CASSQEPGFTSAEQYF. The whole variable domain, filled in from reference TRBV5-5 and TRBJ2-7, reads DAGVTQSPTHLIKTRGQQVTLRCSPISGHKSVSWYQQVLGQGPQFIFQYYEKEERGRGNFPDRFSARQFPNYSSELNVNALLLGDSALYLCASSQEPGFTSAEQYFGPGTRLTVT.

The V and J genes are TRBV7-2 and TRBJ1-5; TRBD1 agrees at 8 bases. V shed 1 base, J shed 5 bases, and the junction held 4 bases outside the gene matches. Germline V gene data show CDR1 as SGHTA and CDR2 as FQGNSA. The CDR3 sequence is 15 residues long. CDR3 in DNA: TGTGCCAGCAGCTTAGACACAGGGGGTTATCAGCCCCAGCATTTT. It is translated as CASSLDTGGYQPQHF.

The sample holds a few counts of this clone. V and J are TRBV27 and TRBJ2-5; 7 positions agree with TRBD1. V lost 6 bases and J lost 5; bases outside the gene matches: 9. Germline CDR1 and CDR2: MNHEY and SMNVEV (reference sequence). The CDR3 spans 14 residues. CDR3 sequence (DNA): TGTGCCAGCAGCTACAGGGGCTCCTTTGAGACCCAGTACTTC. This sequence encodes CASSYRGSFETQYF.

The rearrangement uses TRBV2 and TRBJ2-7, with D uncertain. Per the germline V gene, CDR1 is SNHLY and CDR2 is FYNNEI. The CDR3 is made up of 13 amino acids. V was cut by 5 bases and J by 5 bases, with 13 bases left in between. CDR3 loop: CASSPELIDEQYF. The CDR3 DNA reads as TGTGCCAGCAGTCCCGAGTTAATCGACGAGCAGTACTTC.

V usage is TRBV9 and J usage is TRBJ2-1; 7 bases are shared with TRBD2. The length of the CDR3 is 16 residues. The trim removed 6 bases at V and 1 base at J, leaving 10 bases unmatched. Germline CDR1 is SGDLS and CDR2 is YYNGEE. The CDR3 region has the DNA TGTGCCAGCACCCGTAGCGCGGGAGTTTCCTACAATGAGCAGTTCTTC. Its protein product is CASTRSAGVSYNEQFF.

The chain has TRBV7-2 and TRBJ2-7; 7 bases line up with TRBD2. Germline trimming cut 0 bases from V and 2 bases from J; bases unmatched to any gene: 1. The germline V gene has CDR1 SGHTA and CDR2 FQGNSA. The length of the CDR3 is 14 residues. The CDR3 DNA sequence: TGTGCCAGCAGCTTAGCGGGGGGGACCTACGAGCAGTACTTC. Translation gives CASSLAGGTYEQYF.

The genes are TRBV2 and TRBJ1-2; 7 nucleotides agree with TRBD1. The CDR3 totals 13 residues. Germline V gene sequence: CDR1 SNHLY, CDR2 FYNNEI. With V trimmed by 3 bases and J by 8 bases, 6 bases remained unmatched. The CDR3 bases are TGTGCCAGCAGTGAGGAGGGGGCTTTAGGCTACACCTTC. The encoded protein is CASSEEGALGYTF.

This clone was seen a few times. The chain is built from TRBV2 and TRBJ2-6; D is uncertain. The CDR3 totals 12 residues. Germline values: CDR1 SNHLY, CDR2 FYNNEI. The germline V and J ends were trimmed by 6 bases and 4 bases, with 4 bases remaining between them. The CDR3 spells CASRPGANVLTF. The DNA of the CDR3 is TGTGCCAGCAGACCCGGGGCCAACGTCCTGACTTTC.

V gene TRBV29-1 combines with J gene TRBJ2-7, with TRBD1 matching over 8 bases. Per germline, CDR1 SQVTM and CDR2 ANQGSEA. This CDR3 region has 12 residues. J was trimmed by 5 bases and V by 5 bases; bases with no gene match: 5. The CDR3 sequence: CSVNRGYHEQYF. As DNA, the CDR3 is TGCAGCGTTAACAGGGGGTACCACGAGCAGTACTTC.

The rearrangement links TRBV28 to TRBJ1-5, with TRBD1 as a possible D gene (6 bases). V gave up 1 base and J gave up 6 bases, with 10 bases separating them. Germline CDR1 is MDHEN and CDR2 is SYDVKM. The CDR3 totals 14 residues. The CDR3: CASSLFIRGQPQHF. CDR3 nucleotide sequence: TGTGCCAGCAGTTTATTTATCAGGGGTCAGCCCCAGCATTTT.

The chain joins TRBV15 to TRBJ2-2; D is perhaps TRBD2 (6 bases). The V end lost 0 bases, the J end lost 2 bases, and 10 bases lay between the germline ends. CDR3 length: 16 amino acids. Germline CDR1 LNHNV, CDR2 YYDKDF (reference sequence). The CDR3 loop is CATSREAGSNTGELFF. For the CDR3, the DNA is TGTGCCACCAGCAGAGAGGCGGGGAGTAACACCGGGGAGCTGTTTTTT.

There are a few counts of this clone. The chain couples TRBV15 to TRBJ2-1; a weak D match, TRBD1 (5 bases). The CDR3 is made up of 13 amino acids. V was cut by 0 bases and J by 9 bases, with 9 bases left in between. Germline CDR1 and CDR2: LNHNV and YYDKDF (reference sequence). The CDR3 reads CATSRDPGREQFF. CDR3 nucleotide sequence: TGTGCCACCAGCAGAGATCCAGGGCGTGAGCAGTTCTTC. The full variable domain, its missing parts supplied by reference TRBV15 and TRBJ2-1, is DAMVIQNPRYQVTQFGKPVTLSCSQTLNHNVMYWYQQKSSQAPKLLFHYYDKDFNNEADTPDNFQSRRPNTSFCFLDIRSPGLGDTAMYLCATSRDPGREQFFGPGTRLTVL.

J is TRBJ1-1 and V is TRBV19; unclear D gene. Germline V gene lookup returns CDR1 LNHDA and CDR2 SQIVND (reference sequence). V was shortened by 3 bases and J by 0 bases, with 11 bases between the two germline ends. CDR3 size: 15 residues. CDR3 residues: CASSIVGSLNTEAFF. Here the CDR3 DNA reads TGTGCCAGTAGTATTGTAGGGAGTCTGAACACTGAAGCTTTCTTT.

This clone was seen more than once but under ten times. CDR3 region: CASSRQGNTEAFF. In DNA form, the CDR3 reads TGTGCCAGCAGCCGACAGGGAAACACTGAAGCTTTCTTT. The V and J genes are TRBV9 and TRBJ1-1, with 7 nucleotides matching TRBD1. The CDR3 spans 13 residues. Germline loops: CDR1 SGDLS, CDR2 YYNGEE. The J segment lost 2 bases and the V segment lost 4 bases, leaving 2 bases of the junction unmatched.

The chain recombines TRBV30 with TRBJ1-5; D ambiguous. Germline V gene sequence: CDR1 GTSNPN, CDR2 SVGIG (reference sequence). V was shortened by 0 bases and J by 3 bases, with 12 bases between the two germline ends. This CDR3 is built from 15 residues. CDR3 in amino acids: CAWSVKGLHNQPQHF. CDR3 coding DNA: TGTGCCTGGAGTGTAAAAGGACTCCACAATCAGCCCCAGCATTTT.

This clone is classed as medium-sized. The rearrangement uses TRBV28 and TRBJ1-3; D possibly corresponds to TRBD1 (5 bases). CDR1 is MDHEN and CDR2 is SYDVKM in the germline V gene. The CDR3 covers 16 residues. V gave up 2 bases and J gave up 4 bases, with 15 bases separating them. The CDR3 DNA reads as TGTGCCAGCAGTTTACCCCTTCTAGGGGCGGGAAACACCATATATTTT. Its translation is CASSLPLLGAGNTIYF.

This clone was found a few times. This sequence joins TRBV11-3 and TRBJ2-7; no reliable D call. This CDR3 is 14 amino acids long. Trimming pared 4 bases from V and 1 base from J, leaving 11 bases between. Germline assignment: CDR1 SGHNT and CDR2 YENEEA. The CDR3 DNA reads as TGTGCCAGCAGCTCAACTTCTTCTTCCTACGAGCAGTACTTC. Its translation is CASSSTSSSYEQYF.